This TCR beta chain was sequenced in a study of T cell changes during pregnancy in multiple sclerosis. TCRdb's copy holds only in-frame clones and misses some; the assay was immunoSEQ multiplex PCR. In the table there are some 63,000 clones, roughly 90% of which are singletons. The V and J ends lost 3 bases and 4 bases, in that order; junction bases with no gene match: 8. The CDR3 is 16 amino acids. CDR1 is MRHNA, CDR2 SNTAGT, per germline. The sequenced sample was peripheral blood, obtained before pregnancy. This receptor was identified in a female donor with multiple sclerosis, enrolled in a pregnancy study. The chain carries TRBV6-4 and TRBJ2-3; TRBD2 aligns across 9 bases. CDR3 region: CASSESGGGASDTQYF. The CDR3 nucleotides are TGTGCCAGCAGTGAATCGGGCGGGGGGGCCTCAGATACGCAGTATTTT.